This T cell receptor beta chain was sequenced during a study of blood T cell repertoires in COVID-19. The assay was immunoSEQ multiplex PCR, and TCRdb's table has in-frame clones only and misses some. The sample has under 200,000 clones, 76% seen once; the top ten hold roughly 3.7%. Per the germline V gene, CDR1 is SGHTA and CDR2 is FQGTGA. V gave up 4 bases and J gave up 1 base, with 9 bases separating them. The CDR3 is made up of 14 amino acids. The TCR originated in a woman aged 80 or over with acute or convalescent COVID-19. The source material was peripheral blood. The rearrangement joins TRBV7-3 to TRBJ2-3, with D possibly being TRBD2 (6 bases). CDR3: CASSSGGGTDTQYF. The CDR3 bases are TGTGCCAGCAGCTCCGGCGGGGGCACAGATACGCAGTATTTT.